This T cell receptor beta chain was profiled in a study of CD8 T cells in Susac syndrome. Study-wide results and caveats: Susac syndrome CD4+ T cell repertoires showed no clonal expansion. A relatively small number of individuals underwent TCR sequencing and HLA analysis.

To note about this clonotype: Its antigen remains unknown.

Reverse transcription of roughly 0.5 to 1 ug RNA was carried out with random hexamers. Amplification of TCR beta CDR3 by immunoSEQ multiplex PCR spanned 54 Vbeta and 13 Jbeta. From the immunoSEQ multiplex PCR reads, TCRdb called clonotypes with MiXCR, one entry per CDR3 protein. The table records around 230,000 distinct CDR3 sequences, less than 96% of them present only once. The CDR3 runs 15 residues. The germline CDR1 and CDR2 sequences are SGDLS and YYNGEE. The V and J ends lost 3 bases and 7 bases respectively, with 19 bases between them. Source material: CD4+ T cells from PBMCs. The chain links TRBV9 to TRBJ1-1, with a weak D call TRBD1 (5 bases). The TCR sequence derives from a human donor with Susac syndrome. CDR3 nucleotides: TGTGCCAGCAGCGACCAGACAGCCCGTAAGGGTGAAGCTTTCTTT. Translating gives CASSDQTARKGEAFF.